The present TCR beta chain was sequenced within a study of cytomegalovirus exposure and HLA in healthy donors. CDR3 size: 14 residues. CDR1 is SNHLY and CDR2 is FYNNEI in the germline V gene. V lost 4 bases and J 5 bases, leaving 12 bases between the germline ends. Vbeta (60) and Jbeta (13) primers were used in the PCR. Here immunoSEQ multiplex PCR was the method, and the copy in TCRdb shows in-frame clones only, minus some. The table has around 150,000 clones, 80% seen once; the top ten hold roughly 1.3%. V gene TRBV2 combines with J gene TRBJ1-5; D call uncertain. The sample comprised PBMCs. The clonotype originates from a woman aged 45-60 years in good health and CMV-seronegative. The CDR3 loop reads CASSGSSGDQPQHF. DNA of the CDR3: TGTGCCAGCAGTGGTTCCTCCGGGGATCAGCCCCAGCATTTT.